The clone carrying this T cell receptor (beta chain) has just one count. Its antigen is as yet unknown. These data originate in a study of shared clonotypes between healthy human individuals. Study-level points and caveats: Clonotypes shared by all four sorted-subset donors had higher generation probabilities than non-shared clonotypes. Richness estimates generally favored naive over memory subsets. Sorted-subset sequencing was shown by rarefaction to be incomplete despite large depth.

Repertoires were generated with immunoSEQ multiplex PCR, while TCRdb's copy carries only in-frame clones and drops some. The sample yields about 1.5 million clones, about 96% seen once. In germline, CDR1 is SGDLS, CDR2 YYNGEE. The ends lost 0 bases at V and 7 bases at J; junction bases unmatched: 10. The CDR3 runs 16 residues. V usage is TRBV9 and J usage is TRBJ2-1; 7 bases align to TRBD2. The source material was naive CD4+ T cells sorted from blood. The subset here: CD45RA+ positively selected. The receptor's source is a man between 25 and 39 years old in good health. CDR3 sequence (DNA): TGTGCCAGCAGCGTAGGCGGCGGGAGTAGGGTAAATGAGCAGTTCTTC. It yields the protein CASSVGGGSRVNEQFF.